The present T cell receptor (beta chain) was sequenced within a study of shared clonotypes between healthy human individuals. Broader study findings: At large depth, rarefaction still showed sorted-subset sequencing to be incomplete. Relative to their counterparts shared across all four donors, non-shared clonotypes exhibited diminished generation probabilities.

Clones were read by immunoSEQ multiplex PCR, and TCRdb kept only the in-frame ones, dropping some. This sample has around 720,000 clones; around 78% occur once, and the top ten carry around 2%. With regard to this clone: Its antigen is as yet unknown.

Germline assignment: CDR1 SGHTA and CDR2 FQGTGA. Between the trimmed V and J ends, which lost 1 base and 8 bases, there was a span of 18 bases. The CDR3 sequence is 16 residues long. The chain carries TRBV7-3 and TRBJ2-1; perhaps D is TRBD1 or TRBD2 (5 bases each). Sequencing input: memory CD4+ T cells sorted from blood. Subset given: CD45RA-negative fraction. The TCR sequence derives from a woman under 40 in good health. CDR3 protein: CASSLIPASRGDEQFF. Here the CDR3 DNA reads TGTGCCAGCAGCTTAATCCCAGCTTCGAGAGGGGATGAGCAGTTCTTC.